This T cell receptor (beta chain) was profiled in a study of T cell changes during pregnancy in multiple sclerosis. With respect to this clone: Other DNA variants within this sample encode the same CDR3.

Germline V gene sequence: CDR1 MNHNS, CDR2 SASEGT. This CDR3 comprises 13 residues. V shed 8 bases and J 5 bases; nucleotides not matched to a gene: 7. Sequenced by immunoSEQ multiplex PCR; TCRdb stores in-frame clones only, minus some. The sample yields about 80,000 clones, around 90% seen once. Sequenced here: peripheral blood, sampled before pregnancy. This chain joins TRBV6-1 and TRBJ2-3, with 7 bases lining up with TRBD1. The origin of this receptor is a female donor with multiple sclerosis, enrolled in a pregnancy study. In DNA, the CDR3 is TGTGCCAGCGGGGACAGCTGGAAAGATACGCAGTATTTT. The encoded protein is CASGDSWKDTQYF.